These 6 T cell receptor beta chains were sequenced from one sample in a study of T cells in Graves' hyperthyroidism and ophthalmopathy. RNA transcripts served as the template for amplifying TCR beta CDR3 regions. The primer set for the first-round RT-PCR of the TCR CDR3 was HTBI. TCRdb re-analysed the multiplex PCR reads in MiXCR, keeping a single row per CDR3 protein. The sample lists more than 500,000 distinct CDR3 sequences, approximately 14% seen once, with approximately 4.2% in the top ten. The sample taken for sequencing was blood. These receptors came from a woman between 40 and 50 years old with Graves' ophthalmopathy.

This clonotype was counted at least ten times. The V and J genes are TRBV12-3 or TRBV12-4 and TRBJ2-7; 8 nucleotides agree with TRBD1. Germline trimming cut 3 bases from V and 3 bases from J; bases unmatched to any gene: 4. The CDR3 spans 14 residues. The CDR3 DNA sequence: TGTGCCAGCAGTTTGGGACAGGTGGGCTACGAGCAGTACTTC. As protein: CASSLGQVGYEQYF.

This clonotype appeared many times. The chain carries TRBV6-5 and TRBJ1-5, with 8 bases identical to TRBD1. Germline lookup yields CDR1 MNHEY and CDR2 SVGAGI. The CDR3 consists of 18 residues. V was clipped by 5 bases and J by 10 bases; unmatched bases: 22. In nucleotides, the CDR3 is TGTGCCAGCAGTACTTCCGGACAGGGTTGGTCGTCGGGTCACCCCCAGCATTTT. Protein product: CASSTSGQGWSSGHPQHF.

This clonotype has a count of ten or more. The J gene is TRBJ2-7, the V gene TRBV28; the D gene is possibly TRBD1 (6 bases). The CDR3 is 18 amino acids. Trimming shortened V by 3 bases and J by 0 bases, and 21 bases separated the two germline ends. Germline CDR1 reads MDHEN; CDR2 reads SYDVKM. CDR3 protein: CASSLWVRAGASSYEQYF. CDR3 in DNA: TGTGCCAGCAGTTTGTGGGTACGGGCAGGGGCTAGCTCCTACGAGCAGTACTTC. Combining the CDR3 with reference TRBV28 and TRBJ2-7 gives the whole variable domain DVKVTQSSRYLVKRTGEKVFLECVQDMDHENMFWYRQDPGLGLRLIYFSYDVKMKEKGDIPEGYSVSREKKERFSLILESASTNQTSMYLCASSLWVRAGASSYEQYFGPGTRLTVT.

In this sample, this clonotype turned up many times. The chain combines TRBV12-3 or TRBV12-4 with TRBJ2-4; D ambiguous. V lost 4 bases, J lost 0 bases, and 13 bases lay in between. The CDR3 is made up of 16 amino acids. The CDR3 DNA sequence: TGTGCCAGCAGTTATTACCAGGAACTAGCCAAAAACATTCAGTACTTC. Protein sequence: CASSYYQELAKNIQYF.

This clonotype was observed a handful of times. The chain employs TRBV20-1 and TRBJ2-7; a weak D match, TRBD1 (6 bases). Germline V gene sequence: CDR1 DFQATT, CDR2 SNEGSKA (reference sequence). V was pared by 5 bases and J by 0 bases, with 17 bases between. The CDR3 is 15 amino acids. CDR3 sequence (DNA): TGCAGTGCTCCTAGACTGACACAGGGCTCCTACGAGCAGTACTTC. Protein sequence: CSAPRLTQGSYEQYF.

This clonotype has a handful of counts. The rearrangement links TRBV6-1 to TRBJ2-2, with TRBD2 matching over 7 bases. The V gene end was trimmed by 9 bases and the J gene end by 3 bases; junction bases not matched to a gene: 16. CDR1 is MNHNS, CDR2 SASEGT, per germline. The CDR3 consists of 17 residues. The chain's CDR3 is CASGGRAGSWDTGELFF. The DNA for the CDR3 is TGTGCCAGTGGGGGGAGGGCGGGATCCTGGGACACCGGGGAGCTGTTTTTT.